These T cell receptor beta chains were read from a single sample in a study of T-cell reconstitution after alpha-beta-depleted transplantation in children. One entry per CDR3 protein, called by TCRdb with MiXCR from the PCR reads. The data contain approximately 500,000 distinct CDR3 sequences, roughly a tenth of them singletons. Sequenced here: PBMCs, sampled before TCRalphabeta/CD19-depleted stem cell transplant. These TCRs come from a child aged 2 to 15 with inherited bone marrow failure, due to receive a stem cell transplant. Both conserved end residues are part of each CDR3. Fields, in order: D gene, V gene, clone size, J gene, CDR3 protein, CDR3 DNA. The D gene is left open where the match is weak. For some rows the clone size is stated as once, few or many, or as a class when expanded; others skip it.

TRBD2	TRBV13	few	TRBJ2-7	CASSPEGLAGGGEQYF	TGTGCCAGCAGCCCAGAGGGACTAGCGGGAGGGGGCGAGCAGTACTTC
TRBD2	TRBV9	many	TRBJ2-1	CASSVGLAGAYNEQFF	TGTGCCAGCAGCGTCGGACTAGCGGGGGCCTACAATGAGCAGTTCTTC
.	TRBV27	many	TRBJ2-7	CASSFSVGQTTYEQYF	TGTGCCAGCAGTTTTTCCGTGGGACAAACAACCTACGAGCAGTACTTC
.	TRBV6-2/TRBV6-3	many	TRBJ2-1	CASCRGIAGDEQFF	TGTGCCAGCTGTCGCGGGATAGCTGGCGATGAGCAGTTCTTC
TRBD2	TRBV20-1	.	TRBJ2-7	CCAREGWEGPFEQYF	TGCTGTGCTAGAGAGGGGTGGGAGGGCCCCTTCGAGCAGTACTTC
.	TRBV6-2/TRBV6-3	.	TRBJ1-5	CASSYRPGVNNQPQHF	TGTGCCAGCAGTTACCGGCCAGGGGTGAACAATCAGCCCCAGCATTTT
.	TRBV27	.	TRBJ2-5	CASSFWRGGFVQETQYF	TGTGCCAGCAGTTTTTGGCGGGGAGGATTTGTCCAAGAGACCCAGTACTTC
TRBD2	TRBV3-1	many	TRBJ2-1	CASSLTPGTRGSNEQFF	TGTGCCAGCAGCCTAACACCCGGGACTAGGGGGTCCAATGAGCAGTTCTTC
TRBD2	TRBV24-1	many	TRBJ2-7	CATSDGTSVEQYF	TGTGCCACCAGTGATGGGACTAGCGTCGAGCAGTACTTC
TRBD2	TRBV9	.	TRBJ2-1	CASSVDPSGSNEQFF	TGTGCCAGCAGCGTAGACCCTAGCGGGAGCAATGAGCAGTTCTTC
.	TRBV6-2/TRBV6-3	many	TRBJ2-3	CASSPRRSGDTQYF	TGTGCCAGCAGCCCTCGAAGGTCCGGAGATACGCAGTATTTT
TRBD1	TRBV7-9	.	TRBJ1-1	CASSFTQGRDTEAFF	TGTGCCAGCAGCTTCACACAGGGGAGGGACACTGAAGCTTTCTTT
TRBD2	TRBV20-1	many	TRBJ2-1	CSAKPAGGGNEQFF	TGCAGTGCTAAACCAGCGGGAGGTGGAAATGAGCAGTTCTTC
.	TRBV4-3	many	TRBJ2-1	CASSRVMGASRDRNEQFF	TGCGCCAGCAGCCGGGTAATGGGGGCTAGTCGAGATAGGAATGAGCAGTTCTTC
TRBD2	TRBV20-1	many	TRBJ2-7	CSARDPGGGGLEQYF	TGCAGTGCTAGAGACCCTGGGGGCGGGGGGTTGGAGCAGTACTTC
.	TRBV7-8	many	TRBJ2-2	CASSLDLDTGELFF	TGTGCCAGCAGCTTAGACCTAGACACCGGGGAGCTGTTTTTT
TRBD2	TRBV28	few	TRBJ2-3	CASSPIAGGITDTQYF	TGTGCCAGCAGCCCCATAGCGGGAGGCATCACAGATACGCAGTATTTT
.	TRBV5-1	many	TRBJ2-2	CASSLGSTNTGELFF	TGCGCCAGCAGCTTGGGTTCTACGAACACCGGGGAGCTGTTTTTT
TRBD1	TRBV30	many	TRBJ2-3	CAWSPLTGGTDTQYF	TGTGCCTGGAGTCCTCTTACAGGGGGCACAGATACGCAGTATTTT
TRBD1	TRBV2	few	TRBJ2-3	CATRRDREADTQYF	TGTGCCACCCGCCGGGACAGGGAGGCAGATACGCAGTATTTT
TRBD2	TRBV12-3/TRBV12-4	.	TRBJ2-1	CASSLSSGRHNEQFF	TGTGCCAGCAGTTTATCTAGCGGGAGGCACAATGAGCAGTTCTTC
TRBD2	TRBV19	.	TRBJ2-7	CASTGTSIYEQYF	TGTGCCAGTACCGGGACTAGCATCTACGAGCAGTACTTC
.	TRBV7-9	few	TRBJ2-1	CASRGTGEFYNEQFF	TGTGCCAGCCGTGGGACGGGGGAATTCTACAATGAGCAGTTCTTC
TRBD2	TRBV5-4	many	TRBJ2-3	CASTLAGPGKDTQYF	TGTGCCAGCACCTTAGCGGGTCCCGGGAAGGATACGCAGTATTTT
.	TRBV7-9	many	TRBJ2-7	CASSLVGVSSYEQYF	TGTGCCAGCAGCTTAGTGGGTGTGAGCTCCTACGAGCAGTACTTC
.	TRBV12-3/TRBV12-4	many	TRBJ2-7	CASTTGPPGPYEQYF	TGTGCCAGCACCACGGGCCCTCCAGGGCCCTACGAGCAGTACTTC
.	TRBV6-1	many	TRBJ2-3	CASSQTSFPDTQYF	TGTGCCAGCAGTCAAACTAGCTTCCCAGATACGCAGTATTTT
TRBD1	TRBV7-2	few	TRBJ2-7	CASSPGQARTYEQYF	TGTGCCAGCAGCCCGGGACAGGCCCGCACCTACGAGCAGTACTTC
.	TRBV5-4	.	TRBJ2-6	CASSLETSGANVLTF	TGTGCCAGCAGCTTGGAGACGTCAGGGGCCAACGTCCTGACTTTC
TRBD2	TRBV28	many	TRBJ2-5	CASSQTSGRETQYF	TGTGCCAGCAGTCAAACTAGCGGGAGGGAGACCCAGTACTTC
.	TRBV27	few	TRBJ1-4	CASSLYSGPANEKLFF	.
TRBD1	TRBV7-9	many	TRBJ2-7	CASSRQGQSFHEQYF	TGTGCCAGCAGCAGGCAGGGACAGTCTTTCCACGAGCAGTACTTC
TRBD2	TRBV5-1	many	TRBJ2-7	CASTGTSGSYEQYF	TGCGCCAGCACCGGGACTAGCGGCTCCTACGAGCAGTACTTC
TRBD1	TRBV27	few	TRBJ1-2	CASSFDRGANYGYTF	TGTGCCAGCAGTTTCGACAGGGGCGCTAACTATGGCTACACCTTC
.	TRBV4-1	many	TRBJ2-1	CASSQEPGLAEQFF	TGCGCCAGCAGCCAAGAACCTGGGCTAGCGGAGCAGTTCTTC
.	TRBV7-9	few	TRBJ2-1	CASSPSDNEQFF	TGTGCCAGCAGCCCTAGCGACAATGAGCAGTTCTTC
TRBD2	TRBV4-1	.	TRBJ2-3	CASSQQRDAQDTQYF	TGCGCCAGCAGCCAACAGCGGGATGCGCAAGATACGCAGTATTTT
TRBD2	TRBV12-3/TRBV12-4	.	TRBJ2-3	CASSPPLAGGPSPQYF	TGTGCCAGCAGTCCACCCCTAGCGGGAGGGCCGTCTCCGCAGTATTTT
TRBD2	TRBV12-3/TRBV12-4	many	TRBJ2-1	CASSLAGEAEQFF	TGTGCCAGCAGCTTAGCGGGAGAGGCTGAGCAGTTCTTC
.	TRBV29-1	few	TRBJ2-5	CSVFTTVPQETQYF	TGCAGCGTTTTCACTACAGTTCCGCAAGAGACCCAGTACTTC
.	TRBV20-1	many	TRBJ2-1	CSATTDDYINNEQFF	TGCAGTGCGACTACCGATGACTACATCAACAATGAGCAGTTCTTC
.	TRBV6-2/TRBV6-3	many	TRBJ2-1	CASSWRGPYNEQFF	TGTGCCAGCAGTTGGCGGGGGCCCTACAATGAGCAGTTCTTC
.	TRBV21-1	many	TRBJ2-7	CASSKIQAGGDEQYF	TGTGCCAGCAGCAAAATCCAGGCGGGAGGGGACGAGCAGTACTTC
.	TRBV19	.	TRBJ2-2	CASSPLVRTGELFF	TGTGCCAGTAGCCCACTAGTGCGGACCGGGGAGCTGTTTTTT
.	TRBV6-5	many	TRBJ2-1	CASSWSPDFYNEQFF	TGTGCCAGCAGTTGGAGCCCGGACTTCTACAATGAGCAGTTCTTC
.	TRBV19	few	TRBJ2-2	CASSNQGTWELFF	TGTGCCAGTAGTAACCAGGGGACGTGGGAGCTGTTTTTT